This entry lists 21 T cell receptor beta chains sequenced from one sample in a study of T cell responses to AZD1222 COVID-19 vaccine. Clones were read by immunoSEQ multiplex PCR, and TCRdb kept only the in-frame ones, dropping some. The sample shows over 150,000 clones, 90% of them seen only once. The sequencing used peripheral blood, collected on day 0 of AZD1222 vaccination. These receptors all stem from an adult in good health.

The CDR3, as DNA: TGTGCCTGGAGCGGGGGCATCGGGAGGGACACTGAAGCTTTCTTT. Translation: CAWSGGIGRDTEAFF. V usage is TRBV30 and J usage is TRBJ1-1, with D perhaps matching TRBD1 (6 bases). V dropped 3 bases and J dropped 3 bases, with 17 bases sitting between them. The CDR3 sequence is 15 residues long. The germline CDR1 and CDR2 sequences are GTSNPN and SVGIG (reference sequence).

The chain recombines TRBV19 with TRBJ2-5, with 10 bases that match TRBD1. The CDR3 is made up of 14 amino acids. Germline V lookup: CDR1 LNHDA, CDR2 SQIVND (reference sequence). With V trimmed by 6 bases and J by 5 bases, 6 bases remained unmatched. Written as DNA, the CDR3 is TGTGCCAGTAGGCCGACAGGGGGCCGGGAGACCCAGTACTTC. Amino acids: CASRPTGGRETQYF.

CDR3 coding DNA: TGTGCCAGCAGCCAAGGAGATGGGTTCGTAGATACGCAGTATTTT. This encodes CASSQGDGFVDTQYF. V and J are TRBV14 and TRBJ2-3; D call uncertain. V was clipped by 1 base and J by 5 bases, with 13 bases between them. The CDR3 consists of 15 residues. Per the germline V gene, CDR1 is SGHDN and CDR2 is FVKESK.

The genes are TRBV6-2 or TRBV6-3 and TRBJ1-6; 8 bases align to TRBD1. Trimming at V came to 2 bases and at J to 9 bases, leaving 6 bases not matched to a gene. The V gene's germline CDR1 is MNHEY and CDR2 SVGEGT. The CDR3 totals 15 residues. The CDR3 spells CASSYRTGSSSPLHF. Here the CDR3 DNA reads TGTGCCAGCAGTTACCGGACAGGGTCGAGTTCACCCCTCCACTTT.

This clone was counted once. The chain recombines TRBV6-2 or TRBV6-3 with TRBJ1-1; no firm D call. With 6 bases removed from V and 0 bases from J, the gap between germline ends came to 17 bases. Germline assignment: CDR1 MNHEY and CDR2 SVGEGT. This CDR3 is built from 16 residues. The CDR3 bases are TGTGCCAGCAGCCCCCTTCGGGCGCTTATGAACACTGAAGCTTTCTTT. It is translated as CASSPLRALMNTEAFF.

The chain combines TRBV6-5 with TRBJ2-2, with 7 bases aligning to TRBD1. V shed 6 bases, J shed 4 bases, and the junction held 8 bases outside the gene matches. This CDR3 is built from 15 residues. CDR1 MNHEY and CDR2 SVGAGI come from the germline V gene. For the CDR3, the DNA is TGTGCCAGCAGCCACGGACAGGCTGGCACCGGGGAGCTGTTTTTT. As protein: CASSHGQAGTGELFF.

The V gene is TRBV27, the J gene TRBJ2-5, with D possibly being TRBD1 or TRBD2 (6 bases each). Trimming removed 7 bases at V and 1 base at J, with 19 bases between. Per the germline V gene, CDR1 is MNHEY and CDR2 is SMNVEV (reference sequence). CDR3 length equals 16 residues. CDR3 nucleotide sequence: TGTGCCAGCAACCTCACCCCGGGGGCCTCCCAAGAGACCCAGTACTTC. Protein product: CASNLTPGASQETQYF.

This clone appeared a single time. The rearrangement joins TRBV7-8 to TRBJ2-5; 13 nucleotides line up with TRBD2. Germline CDR1 is SGHVS and CDR2 is FQNEAQ. The CDR3 totals 15 residues. After removal of 5 bases from V and 3 bases from J, the junction contained 3 bases not matched to a gene. The CDR3, as DNA: TGTGCCAGCAGCATACTAGCGGGGGGGGAAGAGACCCAGTACTTC. As protein: CASSILAGGEETQYF.

The rearrangement links TRBV6-1 to TRBJ2-4; TRBD1 matches 10 bases. The germline V gene has CDR1 MNHNS and CDR2 SASEGT. The ends lost 1 base at V and 7 bases at J; junction bases unmatched: 7. The CDR3 runs to 16 residues. The CDR3, as DNA: TGTGCCAGCAGTGAAGGTCTGGGACAGGGGATGAACATTCAGTACTTC. Translating gives CASSEGLGQGMNIQYF.

The chain employs TRBV6-1 and TRBJ2-3; D unresolved. This CDR3 is built from 12 residues. V was clipped by 0 bases and J by 3 bases, with 1 base between them. The germline V gene has CDR1 MNHNS and CDR2 SASEGT. DNA of the CDR3: TGTGCCAGCAGTGAAGCGACAGATACGCAGTATTTT. Protein product: CASSEATDTQYF.

The gene calls are TRBV5-8 and TRBJ2-7; TRBD2 might be the D (7 bases). The germline V gene encodes CDR1 SGHTS and CDR2 YDEGEE. This CDR3 has 13 residues. Trimming stripped 4 bases from V and 6 bases from J, with 14 bases between. The DNA for the CDR3 is TGTGCCAGCAGCAGGGGGGGACCGTTCGAGCAGTACTTC. Encoded protein: CASSRGGPFEQYF. The variable domain in full, completed from reference TRBV5-8 and TRBJ2-7, reads EAGVTQSPTHLIKTRGQQATLRCSPISGHTSVYWYQQALGLGLQFLLWYDEGEERNRGNFPPRFSGRQFPNYSSELNVNALELEDSALYLCASSRGGPFEQYFGPGTRLTVT.

This chain links TRBV7-8 with TRBJ1-2; the D is unclear. V was shortened by 2 bases and J by 3 bases, with 19 bases between the two germline ends. The CDR3 extends over 17 amino acids. Germline V CDR1 and CDR2: SGHVS, FQNEAQ. CDR3 nucleotide sequence: TGTGCCAGCAGCTTAATAGGGATGGCCCAACTGGACTATGGCTACACCTTC. It specifies CASSLIGMAQLDYGYTF.

The V and J genes are TRBV5-1 and TRBJ2-3, with 8 bases aligning to TRBD1. This CDR3 comprises 16 residues. Germline V CDR1 and CDR2: SGHRS, YFSETQ. With 2 bases clipped from V and 4 bases from J, the junction kept 9 bases outside the gene matches. DNA for the CDR3: TGCGCCAGCAGCTTTCAGGGGGCGGGCGGGGCAGATACGCAGTATTTT. It encodes CASSFQGAGGADTQYF. The full variable domain, its missing parts supplied by reference TRBV5-1 and TRBJ2-3, is KAGVTQTPRYLIKTRGQQVTLSCSPISGHRSVSWYQQTPGQGLQFLFEYFSETQRNKGNFPGRFSGRQFSNSRSEMNVSTLELGDSALYLCASSFQGAGGADTQYFGPGTRLTVL.

V is TRBV18 and J is TRBJ1-1, with D uncertain. CDR3 size: 15 residues. Per germline, CDR1 KGHSH and CDR2 LQKENI. Trimming pared 3 bases from V and 1 base from J, leaving 12 bases between. The CDR3 DNA reads TGTGCCAGCTCACCCCCAATCGCAAGGAACACTGAAGCTTTCTTT. Its protein is CASSPPIARNTEAFF.

In its sample, this clone was seen once. The gene calls are TRBV18 and TRBJ1-5; D gene uncertain. The CDR3 spans 13 residues. The germline CDR1 and CDR2 sequences are KGHSH and LQKENI. With 6 bases removed from V and 0 bases from J, the gap between germline ends came to 6 bases. This CDR3 is CASSKGSNQPQHF. In DNA form, the CDR3 reads TGTGCCAGCTCTAAGGGTAGCAATCAGCCCCAGCATTTT.

This chain links TRBV5-6 with TRBJ1-6; no reliable D call. V lost 3 bases, J lost 10 bases, and 11 bases lay in between. Germline CDR1 and CDR2: SGHDT and YYEEEE. The CDR3 length is 13 residues. DNA for the CDR3: TGTGCCAGCAGCTCGGGCCCATCCTCACCCCTCCACTTT. The encoded protein is CASSSGPSSPLHF.

The chain carries TRBV5-8 and TRBJ1-4; D call uncertain. V lost 0 bases and J lost 6, with 3 bases in between. Germline CDR1 SGHTS, CDR2 YDEGEE. This CDR3 has 12 amino acids. The CDR3 region is CASSLVYEKLFF. The DNA for the CDR3 is TGTGCCAGCAGCTTGGTTTATGAAAAACTGTTTTTT.

The gene calls are TRBV6-5 and TRBJ1-2, with D tentatively TRBD1 (5 bases). Germline values: CDR1 MNHEY, CDR2 SVGAGI. Trimming took off 4 bases at V and 1 base at J, with 10 bases between the two ends. CDR3 length: 14 amino acids. Here the CDR3 reads CASSSSGLNYGYTF. As DNA, the CDR3 is TGTGCCAGCAGTTCTTCAGGGCTTAACTATGGCTACACCTTC.

The chain couples TRBV27 to TRBJ1-1; 7 bases agree with TRBD1. The germline V gene has CDR1 MNHEY and CDR2 SMNVEV (reference sequence). This CDR3 region has 12 residues. The J segment lost 8 bases and the V segment lost 5 bases, leaving 5 bases of the junction unmatched. The CDR3 protein is CASSDQGVEAFF. CDR3 nucleotides: TGTGCCAGCAGTGATCAGGGGGTCGAAGCTTTCTTT.

The genes are TRBV6-2 or TRBV6-3 and TRBJ2-2; the D is unclear. Per the germline V gene, CDR1 is MNHEY and CDR2 is SVGEGT. CDR3 length: 16 residues. V shed 3 bases and J shed 0 bases, with 11 bases lying between them. The DNA for the CDR3 is TGTGCCAGCAGTTATTCCTTGCCTCCGAACACCGGGGAGCTGTTTTTT. This gives the protein CASSYSLPPNTGELFF.

This chain uses TRBV5-1 with TRBJ1-2, with 7 bases aligning to TRBD1. The CDR3 length is 14 residues. The V gene's germline CDR1 is SGHRS and CDR2 YFSETQ. V was pared by 0 bases and J by 8 bases, with 7 bases of the junction left unmatched. The CDR3 region is CASSLGQGKDGYTF. In nucleotides, the CDR3 is TGCGCCAGCAGCTTGGGACAGGGAAAAGACGGCTACACCTTC.